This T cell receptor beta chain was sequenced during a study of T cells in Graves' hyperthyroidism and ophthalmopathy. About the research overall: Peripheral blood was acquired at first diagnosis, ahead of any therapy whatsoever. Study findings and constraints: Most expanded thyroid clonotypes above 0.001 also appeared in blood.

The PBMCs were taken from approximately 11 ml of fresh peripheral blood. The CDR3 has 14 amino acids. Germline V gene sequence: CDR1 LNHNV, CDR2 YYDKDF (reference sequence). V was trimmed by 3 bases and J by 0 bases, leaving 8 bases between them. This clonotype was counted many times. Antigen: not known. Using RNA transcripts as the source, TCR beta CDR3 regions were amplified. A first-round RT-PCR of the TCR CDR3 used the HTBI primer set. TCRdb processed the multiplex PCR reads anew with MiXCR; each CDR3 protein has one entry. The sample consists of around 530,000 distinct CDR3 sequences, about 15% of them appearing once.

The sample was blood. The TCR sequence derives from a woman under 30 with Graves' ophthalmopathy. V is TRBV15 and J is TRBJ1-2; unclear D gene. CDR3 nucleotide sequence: TGTGCCACCAGCAGTGGGATCACTAACTATGGCTACACCTTC. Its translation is CATSSGITNYGYTF.